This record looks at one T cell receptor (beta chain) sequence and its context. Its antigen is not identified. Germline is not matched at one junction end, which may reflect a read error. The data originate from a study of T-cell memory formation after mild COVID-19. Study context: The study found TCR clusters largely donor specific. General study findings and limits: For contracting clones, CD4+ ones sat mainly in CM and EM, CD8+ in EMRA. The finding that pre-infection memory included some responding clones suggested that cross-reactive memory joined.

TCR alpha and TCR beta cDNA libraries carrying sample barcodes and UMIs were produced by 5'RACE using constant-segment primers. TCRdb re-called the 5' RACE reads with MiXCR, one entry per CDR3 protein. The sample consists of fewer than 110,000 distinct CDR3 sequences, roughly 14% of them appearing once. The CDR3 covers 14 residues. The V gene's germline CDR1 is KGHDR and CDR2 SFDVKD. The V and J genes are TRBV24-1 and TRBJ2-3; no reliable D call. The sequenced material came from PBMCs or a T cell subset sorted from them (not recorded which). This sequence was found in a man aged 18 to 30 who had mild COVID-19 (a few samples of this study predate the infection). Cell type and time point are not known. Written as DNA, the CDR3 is TGTGCCACTAGTGCGGTACAGAGCACAGATACGCAGTATTTT. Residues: CATSAVQSTDTQYF.